This T cell receptor beta chain was sequenced for a study of cytomegalovirus exposure and HLA in healthy donors. Overall study findings and caveats: According to reports, the classifier identified cytomegalovirus status with high specificity and sensitivity. A later analysis associated some 18,000 TCR beta sequences with HLA alleles at a 0.05 false discovery rate.

The PCR was carried out with 60 Vbeta primers and 13 Jbeta primers. Profiling relied on immunoSEQ multiplex PCR, and the TCRdb table lists in-frame clones only, not all of them. The table records about 60,000 clones, about 89% of them present only once. Turning to this clone: Its antigen remains unknown.

Germline CDR1 is LGHNA and CDR2 is YNFKEQ. The CDR3 is 18 residues long. V dropped 0 bases and J dropped 1; count of bases not matched to a gene: 10. This clonotype was obtained from a young man in good health and CMV-seronegative. The rearrangement links TRBV4-2 to TRBJ1-1, with TRBD1 identical over 8 bases. The source material was PBMCs. CDR3 in DNA: TGTGCCAGCAGCCAAGATAGGTCAGGGGGCGTAAGGAACACTGAAGCTTTCTTT. Translation gives CASSQDRSGGVRNTEAFF.